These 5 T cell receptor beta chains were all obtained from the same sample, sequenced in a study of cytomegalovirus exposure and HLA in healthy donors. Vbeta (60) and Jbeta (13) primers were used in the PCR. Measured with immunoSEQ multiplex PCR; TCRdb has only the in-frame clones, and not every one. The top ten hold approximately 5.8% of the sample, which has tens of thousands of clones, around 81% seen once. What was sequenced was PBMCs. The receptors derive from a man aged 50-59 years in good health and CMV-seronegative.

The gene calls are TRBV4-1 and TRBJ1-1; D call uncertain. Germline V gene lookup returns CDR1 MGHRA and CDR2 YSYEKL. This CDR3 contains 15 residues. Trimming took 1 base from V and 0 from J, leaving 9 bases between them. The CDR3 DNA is TGCGCCAGCAGCCAAGTTCGGGAGATGAACACTGAAGCTTTCTTT. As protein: CASSQVREMNTEAFF.

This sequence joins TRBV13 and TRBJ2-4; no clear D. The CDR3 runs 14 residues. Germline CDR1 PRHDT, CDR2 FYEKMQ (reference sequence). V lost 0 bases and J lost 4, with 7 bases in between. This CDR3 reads CASSLGSLKNIQYF. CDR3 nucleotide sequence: TGTGCCAGCAGCTTAGGCTCACTGAAAAACATTCAGTACTTC.

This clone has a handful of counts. The CDR3 sequence: CASSVQGVSYNEQFF. CDR3 sequence (DNA): TGTGCCAGTAGTGTACAGGGGGTGTCCTACAATGAGCAGTTCTTC. The rearrangement uses TRBV19 and TRBJ2-1; 8 bases align to TRBD1. This CDR3 is 15 amino acids long. The germline CDR1 and CDR2 sequences are LNHDA and SQIVND (reference sequence). V lost 5 bases, J lost 1 base, and 4 bases stayed unmatched.

The CDR3 DNA follows: TGTGCCAGCAGTGGTCGAGGACACCTCCAAGAGACCCAGTACTTC. Encoded protein: CASSGRGHLQETQYF. This chain connects TRBV2 to TRBJ2-5, with D perhaps matching TRBD1 (5 bases). This CDR3 is 15 amino acids long. CDR1 is SNHLY and CDR2 is FYNNEI in the germline V gene. V dropped 4 bases and J dropped 1 base, with 13 bases sitting between them.

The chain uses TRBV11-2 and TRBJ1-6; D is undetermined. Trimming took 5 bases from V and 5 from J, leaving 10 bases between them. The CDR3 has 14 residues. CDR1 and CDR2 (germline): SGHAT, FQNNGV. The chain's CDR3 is CASSNGVHNSPLHF. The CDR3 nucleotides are TGTGCCAGCAGCAACGGGGTCCATAATTCACCCCTCCACTTT.